A selection of T cell receptor beta chains follows, all from one sample in a study of CD8 T cells in Susac syndrome. TCRdb passed the immunoSEQ multiplex PCR reads through MiXCR, listing each CDR3 protein once. The sample comprises around 200,000 distinct CDR3 sequences, about 90% of which are singletons, and around 0.14% rests with the top ten. Sequenced: CD8+ T cells from PBMCs. The receptors originated from a human donor with multiple sclerosis. CDR3s include the opening cysteine and the closing phenylalanine or tryptophan. D genes are given only for firm matches. Size is omitted from some rows. Given values are once, few, many or a class for expanded clones.

d_gene	abundance	v_gene	j_gene	CDR3nt	CDR3aa
TRBD2	once	TRBV9	TRBJ2-5	TGTGCCAGCAGCGCCGACGGACTAGCGGGGGGCCAGGCGACCCAGTACTTC	CASSADGLAGGQATQYF
NA	NA	TRBV13	TRBJ2-7	TGTGCCAGCAGCCCTCGGGTTAGCTCCTACGAGCAGTACTTC	CASSPRVSSYEQYF
TRBD1	NA	TRBV13	TRBJ2-7	TGTGCCAGCAGCTTCAACGGACAGGGCGTCCACGAGCAGTACTTC	CASSFNGQGVHEQYF
NA	NA	TRBV7-9	TRBJ2-5	TGTGCCAGCAGCTCCTATTATGACGGAACAGAGACCCAGTACTTC	CASSSYYDGTETQYF
NA	NA	TRBV6-5	TRBJ2-5	TGTGCCAGCAGTTACGGGGGCGCCGAGGGGGAGACCCAGTACTTC	CASSYGGAEGETQYF
TRBD2	NA	TRBV10-2	TRBJ2-1	TGCGCCAGCAGTGGGCTAGCGGGGGGGCAAAGTGAGCAGTTCTTC	CASSGLAGGQSEQFF
NA	NA	TRBV30	TRBJ1-4	TGTGCCTGGAGTTCACTCAGGCTAACAACTAATGAAAAACTGTTTTTT	CAWSSLRLTTNEKLFF
NA	NA	TRBV19	TRBJ1-1	TGTGCCAGTAACACCTTACAGAACACTGAAGCTTTCTTT	CASNTLQNTEAFF
NA	NA	TRBV20-1	TRBJ2-3	TGCAGTGCTAGAGAAAACTTAGAGCAGTATTTT	CSARENLEQYF
NA	NA	TRBV6-2/TRBV6-3	TRBJ2-3	TGTGCCAGCAGTTCCGGACAGTCAAGCACAGATACGCAGTATTTT	CASSSGQSSTDTQYF
NA	NA	TRBV5-4	TRBJ1-1	TGTGCCAGCAGCTCCGCAGTCAACACTGAAGCTTTCTTT	CASSSAVNTEAFF